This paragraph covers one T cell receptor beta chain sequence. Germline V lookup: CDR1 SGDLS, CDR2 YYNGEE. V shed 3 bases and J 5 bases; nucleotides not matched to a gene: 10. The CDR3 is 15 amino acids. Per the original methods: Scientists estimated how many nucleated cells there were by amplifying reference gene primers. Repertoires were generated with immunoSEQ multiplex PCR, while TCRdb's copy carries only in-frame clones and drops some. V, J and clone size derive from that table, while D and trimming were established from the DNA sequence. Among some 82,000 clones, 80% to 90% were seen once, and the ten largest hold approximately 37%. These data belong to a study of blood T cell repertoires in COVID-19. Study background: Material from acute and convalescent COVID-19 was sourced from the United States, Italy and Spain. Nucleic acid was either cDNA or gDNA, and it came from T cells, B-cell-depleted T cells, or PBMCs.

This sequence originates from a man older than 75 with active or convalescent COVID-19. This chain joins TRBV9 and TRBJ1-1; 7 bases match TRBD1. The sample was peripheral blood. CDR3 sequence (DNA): TGTGCCAGCAGCGCCGGCCTGGACAGGCGAACTGAAGCTTTCTTT. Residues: CASSAGLDRRTEAFF.